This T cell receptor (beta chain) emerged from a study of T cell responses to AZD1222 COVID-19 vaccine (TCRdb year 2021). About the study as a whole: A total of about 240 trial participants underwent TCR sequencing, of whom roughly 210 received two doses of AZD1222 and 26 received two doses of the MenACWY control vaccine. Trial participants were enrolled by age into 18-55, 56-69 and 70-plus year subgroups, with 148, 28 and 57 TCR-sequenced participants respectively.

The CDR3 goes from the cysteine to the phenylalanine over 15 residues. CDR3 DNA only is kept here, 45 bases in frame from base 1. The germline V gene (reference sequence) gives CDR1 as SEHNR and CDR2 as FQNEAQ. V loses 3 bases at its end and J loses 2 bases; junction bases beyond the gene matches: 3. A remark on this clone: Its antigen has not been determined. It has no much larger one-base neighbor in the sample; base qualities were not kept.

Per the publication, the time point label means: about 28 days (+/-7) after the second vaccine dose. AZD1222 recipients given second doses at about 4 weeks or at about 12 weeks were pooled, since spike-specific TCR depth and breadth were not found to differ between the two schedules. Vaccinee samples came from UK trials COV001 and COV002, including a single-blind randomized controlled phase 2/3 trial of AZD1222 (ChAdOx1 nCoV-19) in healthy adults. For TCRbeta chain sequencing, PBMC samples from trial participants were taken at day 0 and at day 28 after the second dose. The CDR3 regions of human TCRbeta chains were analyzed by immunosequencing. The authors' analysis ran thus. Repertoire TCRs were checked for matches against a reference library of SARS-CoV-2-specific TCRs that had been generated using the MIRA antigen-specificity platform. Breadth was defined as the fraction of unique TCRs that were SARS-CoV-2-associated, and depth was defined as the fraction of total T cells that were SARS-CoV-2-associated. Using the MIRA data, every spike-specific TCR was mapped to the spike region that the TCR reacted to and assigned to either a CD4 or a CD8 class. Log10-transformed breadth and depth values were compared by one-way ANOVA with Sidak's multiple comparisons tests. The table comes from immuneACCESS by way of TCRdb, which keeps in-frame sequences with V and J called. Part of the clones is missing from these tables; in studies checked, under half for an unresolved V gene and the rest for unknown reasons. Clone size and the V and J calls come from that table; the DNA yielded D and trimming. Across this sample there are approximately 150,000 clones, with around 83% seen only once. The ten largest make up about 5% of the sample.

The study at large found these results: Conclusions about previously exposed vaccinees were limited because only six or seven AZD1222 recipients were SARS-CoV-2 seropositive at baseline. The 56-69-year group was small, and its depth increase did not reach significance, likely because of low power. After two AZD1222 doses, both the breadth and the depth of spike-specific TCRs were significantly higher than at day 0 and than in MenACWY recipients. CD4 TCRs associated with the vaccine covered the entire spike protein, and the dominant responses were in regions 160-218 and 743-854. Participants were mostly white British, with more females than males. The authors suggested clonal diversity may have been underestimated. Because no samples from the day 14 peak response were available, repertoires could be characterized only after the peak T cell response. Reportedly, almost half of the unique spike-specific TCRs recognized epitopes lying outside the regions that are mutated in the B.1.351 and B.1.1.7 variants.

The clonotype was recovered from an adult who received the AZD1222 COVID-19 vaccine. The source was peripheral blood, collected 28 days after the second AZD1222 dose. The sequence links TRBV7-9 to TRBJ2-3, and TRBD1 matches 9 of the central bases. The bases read TGTGCCAGCAGCTTGGGGACAGGGAACACAGATACGCAGTATTTT. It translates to CASSLGTGNTDTQYF.